The 19 T cell receptor beta chains below all came from one sample that was sequenced in a study of human T cells and chemical hapten exposure. TCRdb re-analysed the RACE reads in MiXCR, keeping a single row per CDR3 protein. The sample has tens of thousands of distinct CDR3 sequences; around 8.9% are singletons. Stated time point: patch test 2, 6 weeks after DPC sensitization. Treatment denoted: therapeutic diphenylcyclopropenone sensitization with weekly scalp DPC. Source: whole blood, taken in connection with sensitization to the hapten diphenylcyclopropenone (DPC). These TCRs come from a woman aged 40 to 55 with alopecia areata. Some clones in this sample may be carry-over from other donors' samples.

This clonotype has at least ten counts. The gene calls are TRBV5-4 and TRBJ2-7, with 8 bases aligning to TRBD1. Germline V gene lookup returns CDR1 SGHNT and CDR2 YYREEE (reference sequence). This CDR3 region has 15 residues. J gave up 3 bases and V 2 bases, and 7 bases lay outside the gene matches. The CDR3 loop reads CASSFYVGQGYEQYF. DNA of the CDR3: TGTGCCAGCAGCTTCTATGTCGGACAGGGCTACGAGCAGTACTTC.

The sample holds many counts of this clonotype. The V and J genes are TRBV28 and TRBJ2-1, with 10 bases aligning to TRBD1. Germline assignment: CDR1 MDHEN and CDR2 SYDVKM. Trimming removed 6 bases from V and 5 bases from J; junction bases left unmatched: 4. The CDR3 loop spans 14 amino acids. The CDR3 sequence: CASSRQGAHNEQFF. In nucleotides, the CDR3 is TGTGCCAGCAGCAGACAGGGGGCCCACAATGAGCAGTTCTTC.

In this sample, this clonotype turned up many times. The chain links TRBV5-8 to TRBJ1-1; maybe TRBD1 (6 bases). The CDR3 is 17 amino acids. The germline V and J ends were trimmed by 4 bases and 0 bases, with 19 bases remaining between them. From germline, CDR1 is SGHTS and CDR2 YDEGEE. CDR3 nucleotides: TGTGCCAGCAGCAACGAGTTTGGGGGGCCATTGAACACTGAAGCTTTCTTT. Protein product: CASSNEFGGPLNTEAFF.

This clonotype was recorded at least ten times. The CDR3 DNA sequence: TGCGCCAGCAGCCATCAACAGTCCGAACTTCATGGTACGCAGTATTTT. Residues: CASSHQQSELHGTQYF. J is TRBJ2-3 and V is TRBV4-3, with D unclear. Trimming pared 3 bases from V and 8 bases from J, leaving 21 bases between. The CDR3 loop spans 16 amino acids. The germline gives CDR1 LGHNA, CDR2 YSLEER.

In its sample, this clonotype was seen a few times. V gene TRBV3-1 combines with J gene TRBJ2-1; 7 positions agree with TRBD2. The CDR3 length is 15 residues. V dropped 4 bases and J dropped 7; count of bases not matched to a gene: 10. Germline CDR1 and CDR2: LGHDT and YNNKEL (reference sequence). The CDR3 protein is CASSLGEVAGNEQFF. The CDR3 region has the DNA TGTGCCAGCAGCCTCGGGGAGGTAGCGGGTAATGAGCAGTTCTTC.

Many counts were recorded for this clonotype. The chain is built from TRBV5-1 and TRBJ1-1; 8 nucleotides align to TRBD1. Germline V gives CDR1 SGHRS, CDR2 YFSETQ. V shed 6 bases, J shed 3 bases, and the junction held 7 bases outside the gene matches. The CDR3 consists of 14 residues. The CDR3 sequence: CASKPIQGDTEAFF. The CDR3, as DNA: TGCGCCAGCAAACCCATACAGGGGGACACTGAAGCTTTCTTT.

The table lists this clonotype with many counts. The chain employs TRBV5-1 and TRBJ1-1; 9 bases agree with TRBD1. Germline V gives CDR1 SGHRS, CDR2 YFSETQ. This CDR3 spans 19 amino acids. Trimming at V came to 0 bases and at J to 5 bases, leaving 17 bases not matched to a gene. The CDR3 sequence: CASSLGVGGTGSGWTEAFF. The CDR3 DNA reads TGCGCCAGCAGCTTGGGGGTTGGCGGGACAGGGTCCGGTTGGACTGAAGCTTTCTTT.

The chain links TRBV4-1 to TRBJ2-4; the D is unclear. The CDR3 spans 12 residues. V was pared by 0 bases and J by 11 bases, with 8 bases between. Germline V lookup: CDR1 MGHRA, CDR2 YSYEKL. The CDR3 DNA reads TGCGCCAGCAGCCAAGATTCGGCCCTTCAGTACTTC. It codes for CASSQDSALQYF.

This chain uses TRBV20-1 with TRBJ2-7, with TRBD1 matching 9 bases. The CDR3 runs to 13 residues. From germline, CDR1 is DFQATT and CDR2 SNEGSKA (reference sequence). V was clipped by 0 bases and J by 6 bases; unmatched bases: 3. The CDR3 bases are TGCAGTGCTAGAGAGGGACAGGGACCCGAGCAGTACTTC. Translated, it gives CSAREGQGPEQYF.

This clonotype was recorded at least ten times. V gene TRBV30 combines with J gene TRBJ2-5; no definite D call. V was trimmed by 3 bases and J by 0 bases, leaving 20 bases between them. The CDR3 covers 17 residues. In germline, CDR1 is GTSNPN, CDR2 SVGIG (reference sequence). Written as DNA, the CDR3 is TGTGCCTGGAGCCCTCGCCTGGGCAGGCTGTACCAAGAGACCCAGTACTTC. Protein: CAWSPRLGRLYQETQYF.

This clonotype was counted ten times or more. The chain couples TRBV29-1 to TRBJ2-1, with D uncertain. CDR1 and CDR2 (germline): SQVTM, ANQGSEA. V was cut by 0 bases and J by 5 bases, with 23 bases left in between. The CDR3 length is 18 residues. CDR3 protein: CSVEDLGYRMGLDNEQFF. In DNA form, the CDR3 reads TGCAGCGTTGAAGACTTGGGGTATCGTATGGGATTGGACAATGAGCAGTTCTTC.

This clonotype was seen many times. The chain employs TRBV20-1 and TRBJ2-7; 8 bases are shared with TRBD1. The J segment lost 6 bases and the V segment lost 1 base, leaving 8 bases of the junction unmatched. Germline V gene sequence: CDR1 DFQATT, CDR2 SNEGSKA (reference sequence). The CDR3 totals 14 residues. CDR3 in amino acids: CSARGYQGASEQYF. CDR3 sequence (DNA): TGCAGTGCTAGAGGTTACCAGGGGGCGTCCGAGCAGTACTTC.

This clonotype has ten or more counts. The V gene is TRBV6-2 or TRBV6-3, the J gene TRBJ1-1; D remains ambiguous. The CDR3 contains 13 residues. V was trimmed by 2 bases and J by 6 bases, leaving 10 bases between them. Per the germline V gene, CDR1 is MNHEY and CDR2 is SVGEGT. CDR3 loop: CASSYRELAEAFF. The CDR3 DNA is TGTGCCAGCAGTTACAGGGAGCTCGCTGAAGCTTTCTTT.

This clonotype was found many times. The chain employs TRBV20-1 and TRBJ2-4, with D tentatively TRBD1 (6 bases). This CDR3 is built from 14 residues. Per the germline V gene, CDR1 is DFQATT and CDR2 is SNEGSKA (reference sequence). Deletions cut 7 bases from V and 5 bases from J, with 18 bases between. The CDR3 region has the DNA TGCAGTGATACCCCGTGGGGGCTGGAAAACATTCAGTACTTC. It specifies CSDTPWGLENIQYF.

In this sample, this clonotype turned up a few times. The chain couples TRBV18 to TRBJ1-1, with 7 bases lining up with TRBD1. CDR3 length equals 16 residues. With V trimmed by 6 bases and J by 2 bases, 12 bases remained unmatched. Germline assignment: CDR1 KGHSH and CDR2 LQKENI. CDR3 protein: CASSPAGQASNTEAFF. The CDR3 DNA follows: TGTGCCAGCTCGCCGGCCGGACAGGCGTCTAACACTGAAGCTTTCTTT.

This clonotype has just a few counts. The chain couples TRBV13 to TRBJ2-1, with D perhaps assigned TRBD1 or TRBD2 (5 bases each). V dropped 5 bases and J dropped 2 bases, with 13 bases sitting between them. The germline V gene encodes CDR1 PRHDT and CDR2 FYEKMQ (reference sequence). There are 15 residues in the CDR3. The CDR3: CASSPKGDPYNEQFF. CDR3 bases: TGTGCCAGCAGCCCGAAAGGGGACCCCTACAATGAGCAGTTCTTC.

This clonotype was seen many times. The rearrangement uses TRBV20-1 and TRBJ2-3; 8 bases agree with TRBD2. CDR3 size: 15 residues. Losses at the gene ends were 3 bases for V and 9 bases for J; bases not matched to a gene: 14. Per germline, CDR1 DFQATT and CDR2 SNEGSKA (reference sequence). CDR3 amino acids: CSARGAGGPSQTQYF. CDR3 DNA: TGCAGTGCTAGGGGGGCGGGGGGCCCCTCTCAAACGCAGTATTTT.

This clonotype was detected ten times or more. The chain couples TRBV2 to TRBJ2-5; weak D call: TRBD1 (6 bases). Trimming pared 11 bases from V and 2 bases from J, leaving 18 bases between. This CDR3 has 14 residues. In germline, CDR1 is SNHLY, CDR2 FYNNEI. This chain's CDR3 is CASFGQRTQETQYF. As DNA, the CDR3 is TGTGCCTCCTTTGGACAGCGGACACAAGAGACCCAGTACTTC.

There are many counts of this clonotype. CDR3 sequence: CASSEAEKGMNTEAFF. CDR3 sequence (DNA): TGTGCCAGCAGTGAAGCTGAGAAGGGTATGAACACTGAAGCTTTCTTT. The rearrangement joins TRBV6-1 to TRBJ1-1; D not resolved. The germline gives CDR1 MNHNS, CDR2 SASEGT. There are 16 residues in the CDR3. Trimming took 0 bases from V and 0 from J, leaving 11 bases between them.